Listed below are T cell receptor beta chains from one sample, sequenced in a study of control samples from healthy donors and cancer patients. This table comes from immunoSEQ multiplex PCR, and its TCRdb copy is limited to in-frame clones, with some not included. The sample consists of over 8,000 clones, under 95% of them appearing once. The specimen was PBMCs. The receptors originated from a man aged 60 to 69 with colorectal cancer. Each CDR3 is given with its conserved first and last residue. The order of the fields is J gene, V gene, clone size, D gene, CDR3 DNA, CDR3 protein. The D gene is left open where the match is weak. Rows may omit the clone size; those that give it use once, few, many or a size class.

TRBJ1-4,TRBV2,NA,NA,TGTGCCAGCAGTCCAGACAGGCGTAATGAAAAACTGTTTTTT,CASSPDRRNEKLFF
TRBJ1-6,TRBV3-1/TRBV3-2,NA,NA,TGTGCCAGCAGCCAGAGCTCCTATAATTCACCCCTCCACTTT,CASSQSSYNSPLHF
TRBJ2-1,TRBV5-4,NA,NA,TGTGCCAGCAGCCCTGATCGGGACCCTACTTACAATGAGCAGTTCTTC,CASSPDRDPTYNEQFF
TRBJ2-2,TRBV7-9,NA,NA,TGTGCCAGCAGAGCCCCAGGGTCCACCGGGGAGCTGTTTTTT,CASRAPGSTGELFF
TRBJ2-7,TRBV28,NA,NA,TGTGCCAGCGGTATCTCCTACGAGCAGTACTTC,CASGISYEQYF
TRBJ2-7,TRBV12-3/TRBV12-4,NA,NA,TGTGCCAGCAGTCCCAACCCCTCCTACGAGCAGTACTTC,CASSPNPSYEQYF
TRBJ2-3,TRBV4-3,NA,NA,TGCGCCAGCAGCCACCTACTAAATGGGGATACGCAGTATTTT,CASSHLLNGDTQYF
TRBJ2-7,TRBV29-1,NA,NA,TGCAGCGTTGGGGCGGCCCCGAGCTACGAGCAGTACTTC,CSVGAAPSYEQYF
TRBJ2-6,TRBV6-2/TRBV6-3,NA,NA,TGTGCCAGCAGCAACGCAGGGCTAGGGGCCAACGTCCTGACTTTC,CASSNAGLGANVLTF
TRBJ2-1,TRBV27,NA,NA,TGTGCCAGCAAAGGGTCCACAGGATATGAGCAGTTCTTC,CASKGSTGYEQFF
TRBJ2-3,TRBV9,NA,TRBD2,TGTGCCAGCAGCGTGGGACTAGCGGGGGTTTCCTCCCGAGGTACGCAGTATTTT,CASSVGLAGVSSRGTQYF
TRBJ2-1,TRBV12-5,NA,NA,TGTGCTAGTGGTTTGGTAGGCCCAGGAAATGAGCAGTTCTTC,CASGLVGPGNEQFF
TRBJ2-5,TRBV11-3,NA,NA,TGTGCCAGCAGCCCCCAGACAGGGAGGGAAGAGACCCAGTACTTC,CASSPQTGREETQYF
TRBJ2-3,TRBV3-1/TRBV3-2,NA,NA,TGTGCCAGCAGCCAACCGGGCGGGGGCACAGATACGCAGTATTTT,CASSQPGGGTDTQYF
TRBJ2-1,TRBV28,NA,NA,TGTGCCAGCAGTTTAGTGAGTGTGGGGGGCCTGGAGTCGACGGTCAATGAGCAGTTCTTC,CASSLVSVGGLESTVNEQFF
TRBJ2-7,TRBV3-1/TRBV3-2,once,TRBD2,TGTGCCAGCAGCCAAGTGGGACTAGACTATTACGAGCAGTACTTC,CASSQVGLDYYEQYF
TRBJ2-5,TRBV7-7,NA,TRBD1,TGTGCCAGCCGATCCCTGGGACAGGGGCCGCAAGAGACCCAGTACTTC,CASRSLGQGPQETQYF
TRBJ2-7,TRBV30,few,NA,TGTGCCTACCTAGCGCAGGGGCGACAGTACTTC,CAYLAQGRQYF
TRBJ1-2,TRBV27,NA,NA,TGTGCCAGCAGTTTTGGTGGGGGAGGCTATGGCTACACCTTC,CASSFGGGGYGYTF
TRBJ2-3,TRBV6-4,NA,TRBD2,TGTGCCAGCAGTGCGACTAGCGGGGGTCTGGATACGCAGTATTTT,CASSATSGGLDTQYF
TRBJ1-2,TRBV30,NA,NA,TGTGCCTGGAGTTACCCCGACAGGTTGAGCGGCTACACCTTC,CAWSYPDRLSGYTF
TRBJ2-3,TRBV7-2,NA,NA,TGTGCCAGCAGCTTATGGAATACGCAGTATTTT,CASSLWNTQYF
TRBJ1-2,TRBV5-6,hyperexpanded,TRBD1,TGTGCCAGCAGCTTGGGGGTGACAGGGAACAACTATGGCTACACCTTC,CASSLGVTGNNYGYTF
TRBJ1-6,TRBV5-4,NA,NA,TGTGCCAGCAGAGACCCAGATTCGCAGGGAAGGAATTCACCCCTCCACTTT,CASRDPDSQGRNSPLHF
TRBJ1-1,TRBV5-1,NA,NA,TGCGCCAGCAGTCCCACAGGGATGAACACTGAAGCTTTCTTT,CASSPTGMNTEAFF
TRBJ2-5,TRBV4-3,NA,TRBD1,TGCGCCAGCAGCCAAGATCTTAGACAGGGGGGGGGAGAGACCCAGTACTTC,CASSQDLRQGGGETQYF
TRBJ1-6,TRBV7-9,NA,TRBD1,TGTGCCAGCAGCCGACAGGGTGGTAATTCACCCCTCCACTTT,CASSRQGGNSPLHF
TRBJ1-3,TRBV7-6,NA,TRBD1,TGTGCCAGCAGCTTCGGACAGGGGATCTCTGGAAACACCATATATTTT,CASSFGQGISGNTIYF
TRBJ2-1,TRBV5-8,NA,NA,TGTGCCAGCGGTCCCATATTCTACAATGAGCAGTTCTTC,CASGPIFYNEQFF
TRBJ2-4,TRBV4-1,NA,NA,TGCGCCAGCAGCCAAGTTGGTGGGGTGGGAAACATTCAGTACTTC,CASSQVGGVGNIQYF
TRBJ2-7,TRBV7-8,NA,NA,TGTGCCAGCAGCTTTGGAAGAAGGTCTTCCTACGAGCAGTACTTC,CASSFGRRSSYEQYF
TRBJ1-2,TRBV4-2,NA,TRBD1,TGTGCCAGCAGCCAAGATCTTGAGCTGGGGACAGGCTTTTATGGCTACACCTTC,CASSQDLELGTGFYGYTF
TRBJ2-3,TRBV5-1,NA,TRBD1,TGCGCCAGCAACCCGACAGGGATCACAGATACGCAGTATTTT,CASNPTGITDTQYF
TRBJ1-2,TRBV6-6,NA,TRBD1,TGTGCCAGCAGTTCCCCCGGGACAGGGGAAGGCTACACCTTC,CASSSPGTGEGYTF
TRBJ2-2,TRBV4-1,NA,NA,TGCGCCAGCAGCCAAGAGAATTTCCCGGGATCCGGGGAGCTGTTTTTT,CASSQENFPGSGELFF
TRBJ2-1,TRBV6-1,NA,TRBD2,TGTGCCAGCAGTGAATTCCTAGCGGCCCCCTACAATGAGCAGTTCTTC,CASSEFLAAPYNEQFF
TRBJ2-5,TRBV9,NA,NA,TGTGCCAGCAGCCCGCGCCCCAGGGCGCAAGAGACCCAGTACTTC,CASSPRPRAQETQYF
TRBJ1-3,TRBV4-2,NA,NA,TGTGCCAGCAGCCAAGAGAGCTCTGGAAACACCATATATTTT,CASSQESSGNTIYF
TRBJ2-3,TRBV6-1,once,NA,TGTGCCAGCAGTGACCTGACACGCACAGATACGCAGTATTTT,CASSDLTRTDTQYF
TRBJ1-5,TRBV5-5,NA,NA,TGTGCCAGCAGCCCCGGACAAGACAGTCAGCCCCAGCATTTT,CASSPGQDSQPQHF
TRBJ2-2,TRBV6-5,NA,TRBD1,TGTGCCAGCAGTTATACAGGGGCCACCGGGGAGCTGTTTTTT,CASSYTGATGELFF
TRBJ1-5,TRBV6-4,NA,NA,TGTGCCAGCAGTGACTCGATGGGGACACGCAATCAGCCCCAGCATTTT,CASSDSMGTRNQPQHF
TRBJ2-2,TRBV5-1,NA,TRBD1,TGCGCCAGCAGCTTGGAGAGACAGGGGGTTATCTCGAACACCGGGGAGCTGTTTTTT,CASSLERQGVISNTGELFF
TRBJ1-1,TRBV7-9,NA,NA,TGTGCCAGCAGCTTGAGGGGGAACACTGAAGCTTTCTTT,CASSLRGNTEAFF
TRBJ2-1,TRBV7-8,NA,NA,TGTGCCAGCAGCTTGGGCAGGCGCCCGAGTGGTAATGAGCAGTTCTTC,CASSLGRRPSGNEQFF
TRBJ2-7,TRBV7-9,NA,TRBD1,TGTGCCAGCAGCGCAAGACAGGGGGACAAAACCTACGAGCAGTACTTC,CASSARQGDKTYEQYF
TRBJ2-5,TRBV28,NA,NA,TGTGCCAGCGGCTCAGGAGGAGCCTGGGGAGAGACCCAGTACTTC,CASGSGGAWGETQYF
TRBJ1-2,TRBV28,NA,TRBD1,TGTGCCAGCAGTTTCTGGGACAGCAATAACTATGGCTACACCTTC,CASSFWDSNNYGYTF
TRBJ2-1,TRBV11-2,once,NA,TGTGCCAGCAGCTTGGTGGGAAATGAGCAGTTCTTC,CASSLVGNEQFF